The entry that follows covers one T cell receptor (beta chain) sequence. Its antigen is still unknown. TCRdb ran MiXCR on the multiplex PCR reads and lists one entry per CDR3 protein. The data contain about 14,000 distinct CDR3 sequences, about 56% of them singletons. The sample comes from a study of breast tumors, draining lymph nodes, adjacent tissues. Germline-derived CDR1 and CDR2 are DFQATT and SNEGSKA (reference sequence). The ends were cut back, 6 bases at V and 5 bases at J, with 13 bases in the middle. This CDR3 spans 13 amino acids. The study, taken as a whole, reports: Tumor repertoires ranked between lymph nodes and nontumor tissue in diversity, with V and J gene preferences. The data were judged consistent with most tumor T cells coming from lymph node and expanding in tumor. Luminal-like breast cancer showed significantly greater tumor-nontumor repertoire similarity than basal-like breast cancer did. Data only fit, rather than demonstrated, lymph node origin of most tumor T cells.

The genes are TRBV20-1 and TRBJ1-4; D might be TRBD1 (6 bases). The sequencing sample was made of tumor-adjacent breast tissue. The clonotype was recovered from a female donor with breast cancer. Some clones in this sample may be carry-over from other donors' samples. CDR3 region: CSARDTRNEKLFF. The CDR3 nucleotides read TGCAGTGCAAGGGACACGAGAAATGAAAAACTGTTTTTT.